This passage covers 22 T cell receptor beta chains from one sample sequenced in a study of immune heterogeneity within non-small cell lung tumors. It was with 32 V and 13 J primers that multiplex PCR amplified TCR beta CDR3. TCRdb used MiXCR to reprocess the multiplex PCR reads, holding one entry per CDR3 protein. There are around 9,700 distinct CDR3 sequences in the sample; approximately 21% occur only once, and approximately 3.7% lies in the top ten. Bulk tumor genomic DNA served as template, at about 600 ng per sample. Several biopsies per primary tumor, spaced far apart, were taken during surgery. Patients had untreated, newly diagnosed non-small cell lung cancer and underwent curative surgery. The sample taken for sequencing was lung tumor tissue. The receptors shown here come from a man aged 55 to 70 with non-small cell lung cancer.

This clonotype was counted only a few times. The CDR3 loop reads CASSPSLGTGFGYTF. The CDR3 region has the DNA TGTGCCAGCAGCCCATCACTTGGGACGGGCTTTGGCTACACCTTC. The V gene is TRBV3-1, the J gene TRBJ1-2, with D perhaps matching TRBD1 (5 bases). Trimming left V 4 bases short and J 7 bases short, with 19 bases between. This CDR3 comprises 15 residues. Germline V lookup: CDR1 LGHDT, CDR2 YNNKEL (reference sequence).

This clonotype was observed many times. The chain couples TRBV6-1 to TRBJ1-1, with D tentatively TRBD1 (6 bases). CDR1 and CDR2 from the germline V gene are MNHNS and SASEGT. The V gene lost 8 bases and the J gene lost 3 bases, with 22 bases spanning the gap. This CDR3 is 16 amino acids long. The DNA for the CDR3 is TGTGCCAGCTCATCAGGGGAGGGGCAGTTGGACACTGAAGCTTTCTTT. Amino acids: CASSSGEGQLDTEAFF.

This clonotype ranks as medium-sized. This chain connects TRBV7-8 to TRBJ2-1; D might be TRBD2 (5 bases). V shed 1 base and J shed 11 bases, with 18 bases lying between them. Looked up from germline, CDR1 is SGHVS and CDR2 is FQNEAQ. This CDR3 comprises 15 residues. In DNA form, the CDR3 reads TGTGCCAGCAGCTTAGGAACTTTGAGGGCCGGACAGCAGTTCTTC. The encoded protein is CASSLGTLRAGQQFF.

The CDR3 loop is CASNREDEQFF. The CDR3 region has the DNA TGCGCCAGCAATCGTGAAGACGAGCAGTTCTTC. The chain uses TRBV5-1 and TRBJ2-1; D gene unclear. Trimming took off 6 bases at V and 10 bases at J, with 11 bases between the two ends. Germline CDR1 and CDR2: SGHRS and YFSETQ. The CDR3 is 11 residues long.

This clonotype was detected a few times. The gene calls are TRBV6-5 and TRBJ2-1, with 12 bases matching TRBD2. J lost 6 bases, V lost 2 bases, and 8 bases had no gene match. The CDR3 runs 17 residues. Looked up from germline, CDR1 is MNHEY and CDR2 is SVGAGI. The CDR3 bases are TGTGCCAGCAGTTACCCCGGCACTAGCGGGAGGAGCAATGAGCAGTTCTTC. Amino acids: CASSYPGTSGRSNEQFF.

This clonotype is medium-sized. CDR3 in amino acids: CSGGTGENYEQYF. CDR3 in DNA: TGCAGTGGGGGTACTGGGGAAAACTACGAGCAGTACTTC. The chain joins TRBV20-1 to TRBJ2-7; no firm D call. This CDR3 has 13 amino acids. The germline V gene encodes CDR1 DFQATT and CDR2 SNEGSKA (reference sequence). Trimming took 7 bases from V and 3 from J, leaving 16 bases between them.

This chain connects TRBV4-1 to TRBJ2-2; 8 nucleotides align to TRBD1. There are 16 residues in the CDR3. The V segment lost 1 base and the J segment 6 bases; nucleotides outside the gene matches: 7. Germline V gene sequence: CDR1 MGHRA, CDR2 YSYEKL. The CDR3 loop reads CASSQGTGINAGELFF. The CDR3 bases are TGCGCCAGCAGCCAAGGGACAGGGATTAACGCCGGGGAGCTGTTTTTT.

Within the sample, this clonotype is medium-sized (0.01 to 0.1%). V gene TRBV28 combines with J gene TRBJ2-7; unclear D gene. V dropped 7 bases and J dropped 1 base, with 2 bases sitting between them. The CDR3 runs 10 residues. Per the germline V gene, CDR1 is MDHEN and CDR2 is SYDVKM. The CDR3 DNA sequence: TGTGCCAGCACATCCTACGAGCAGTACTTC. Its translation is CASTSYEQYF.

This clonotype came up a few times. The rearrangement uses TRBV12-3 or TRBV12-4 and TRBJ2-1; 7 bases agree with TRBD1. There are 13 residues in the CDR3. The V and J ends lost 6 bases and 10 bases, in that order; junction bases with no gene match: 9. CDR3 nucleotide sequence: TGTGCCAGCAGACCCTCGACAGGGCCCGAGCAGTTCTTC. Encoded protein: CASRPSTGPEQFF.

This chain joins TRBV5-5 and TRBJ1-1; no firm D call. Trimming pared 5 bases from V and 0 bases from J, leaving 17 bases between. The CDR3 length is 16 residues. Germline values: CDR1 SGHKS, CDR2 YYEKEE (reference sequence). The CDR3 DNA follows: TGTGCCAGCAGTCCGACGTGGGGTTACATGAACACTGAAGCTTTCTTT. Translating it yields CASSPTWGYMNTEAFF.

This clonotype is termed medium-sized (0.01 to 0.1%). This chain connects TRBV6-1 to TRBJ1-2; 10 bases fit TRBD1. Trimming cost V 3 bases and J 6 bases; bases outside gene matches: 7. CDR1 MNHNS and CDR2 SASEGT come from the germline V gene. CDR3 length: 15 residues. This chain's CDR3 is CASSEGEDRGDGYTF. The CDR3 nucleotides are TGTGCCAGCAGTGAGGGAGAGGACAGGGGGGATGGCTACACCTTC.

This clonotype was counted once. This rearrangement joins TRBV6-1 to TRBJ1-1; 7 bases are shared with TRBD1. Germline CDR1 reads MNHNS; CDR2 reads SASEGT. With 6 bases clipped from V and 13 bases from J, the junction kept 8 bases outside the gene matches. The CDR3 length is 11 residues. DNA of the CDR3: TGTGCCAGCAGAGGACAGGACCTAGGTTTCTTT. Translating it yields CASRGQDLGFF.

This clonotype was seen only a few times. Because it lacks the conserved phenylalanine or tryptophan at the end, this CDR3 is likely a read error. It is unclear where the CDR3 begins or ends on the DNA, so no DNA is shown, and the CDR3 is as TCRdb lists it. The rearrangement joins TRBV27 to TRBJ2-3; no check of the table's D call, TRBD2, against the DNA was made. A total of 15 residues make up the CDR3, ends included. The germline V gene has CDR1 MNHEY and CDR2 SMNVEV (reference sequence). CDR3 amino acids: CASSLSGTWEQYFGP.

The chain has TRBV29-1 and TRBJ2-7, with 9 bases fitting TRBD2. With 4 bases clipped from V and 4 bases from J, the junction kept 2 bases outside the gene matches. Germline V gives CDR1 SQVTM, CDR2 ANQGSEA. The CDR3 contains 12 residues. The CDR3 bases are TGCAGCGTTGGGACTAGCGAATACGAGCAGTACTTC. Translating it yields CSVGTSEYEQYF.

In its sample, this clonotype is medium-sized (0.01 to 0.1%). The CDR3 nucleotides read TGCGCCAGCAGCTTCTCCCAAACAGGGGGTGAGCAGTTCTTC. It yields the protein CASSFSQTGGEQFF. This chain joins TRBV5-1 and TRBJ2-1, with 8 positions matching TRBD1. Germline-derived CDR1 and CDR2 are SGHRS and YFSETQ. Trimming took 2 bases from V and 9 from J; bases not matched to a gene: 7. The CDR3 sequence is 14 residues long.

A few counts support this clonotype. The chain recombines TRBV19 with TRBJ1-5, with D possibly matching TRBD1 (6 bases). V lost 5 bases to trimming and J lost 0 bases, with 14 bases between them. CDR3 size: 16 residues. Germline CDR1 is LNHDA and CDR2 is SQIVND (reference sequence). The CDR3 loop is CASSYLRGHSNQPQHF. DNA for the CDR3: TGTGCCAGTAGTTACCTCAGGGGTCATAGCAATCAGCCCCAGCATTTT. Filled out from reference TRBV19 and TRBJ1-5, the complete variable domain reads DGGITQSPKYLFRKEGQNVTLSCEQNLNHDAMYWYRQDPGQGLRLIYYSQIVNDFQKGDIAEGYSVSREKKESFPLTVTSAQKNPTAFYLCASSYLRGHSNQPQHFGDGTRLSIL.

Remarks on this clonotype: This sequence may be a read error, since a much larger clone differs from it by one base. V usage is TRBV20-1 and J usage is TRBJ2-7; the D call may be TRBD1 or TRBD2 (5 bases each). The CDR3 has 13 amino acids. Germline V gene data show CDR1 as DFQATT and CDR2 as SNEGSKA (reference sequence). The CDR3 DNA reads TGCATTGGGGGTACTGGGGAAAACTACGAGCAGTACTTC. As protein: CIGGTGENYEQYF.

Details on this clonotype: The conserved closing phenylalanine or tryptophan is absent in this CDR3, likely reflecting a read error. The chain employs TRBV12-3 or TRBV12-4 and TRBJ1-5; 9 bases line up with TRBD1. This CDR3 contains 15 residues. The CDR3 loop is CASSLGTGSWQPQHL. The CDR3 nucleotides read TGTGCCAGTAGTTTAGGGACAGGGAGTTGGCAGCCCCAGCATCTT.

This clonotype was recorded a few times. V and J are TRBV6-1 and TRBJ1-1, with 10 positions matching TRBD1. This CDR3 spans 15 amino acids. Germline CDR1 reads MNHNS; CDR2 reads SASEGT. The ends lost 2 bases at V and 5 bases at J; junction bases unmatched: 5. The CDR3 here is CASSELDRGTTEAFF. CDR3 coding DNA: TGTGCCAGCAGTGAATTGGACAGGGGGACGACTGAAGCTTTCTTT.

This clonotype counts as medium-sized (0.01 to 0.1%). J is TRBJ2-6 and V is TRBV12-3 or TRBV12-4; TRBD2 matches 7 bases. With V trimmed by 8 bases and J by 0 bases, 10 bases remained unmatched. This CDR3 has 17 residues. CDR3 residues: CASSLTGGYSGANVLTF. The CDR3 region has the DNA TGTGCCAGCTCCCTGACGGGAGGATACTCTGGGGCCAACGTCCTGACTTTC.

This clonotype is categorized as medium-sized. The chain has TRBV10-3 and TRBJ2-7; D unclear. The CDR3 runs 12 residues. V was trimmed by 3 bases and J by 5 bases, leaving 8 bases between them. Per the germline V gene, CDR1 is ENHRY and CDR2 is SYGVKD. The chain's CDR3 is CAISERVHEQYF. For the CDR3, the DNA is TGTGCCATCAGTGAAAGGGTCCACGAGCAGTACTTC.

This clonotype was detected many times. The chain employs TRBV10-3 and TRBJ1-2; TRBD1 matches 7 bases. In germline, CDR1 is ENHRY, CDR2 SYGVKD. The V gene end was trimmed by 7 bases and the J gene end by 6 bases; junction bases not matched to a gene: 8. This CDR3 has 13 amino acids. Here the CDR3 DNA reads TGTGCCATCACCGAGGGACAGCGGGATGGCTACACCTTC. This translates into CAITEGQRDGYTF.